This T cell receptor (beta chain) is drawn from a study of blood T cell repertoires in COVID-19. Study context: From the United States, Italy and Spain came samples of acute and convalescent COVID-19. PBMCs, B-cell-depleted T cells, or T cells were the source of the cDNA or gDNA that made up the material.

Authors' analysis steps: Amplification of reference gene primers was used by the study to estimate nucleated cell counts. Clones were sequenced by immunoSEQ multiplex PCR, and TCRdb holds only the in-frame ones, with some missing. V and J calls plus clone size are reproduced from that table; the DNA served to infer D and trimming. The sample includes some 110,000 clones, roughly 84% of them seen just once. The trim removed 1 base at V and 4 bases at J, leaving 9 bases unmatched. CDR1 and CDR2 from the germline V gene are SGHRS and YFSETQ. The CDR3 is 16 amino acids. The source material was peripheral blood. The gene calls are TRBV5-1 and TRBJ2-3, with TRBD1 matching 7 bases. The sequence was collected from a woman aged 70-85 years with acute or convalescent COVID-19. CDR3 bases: TGCGCCAGCAGCTTGTACGGACAGGCAGGCGCAGATACGCAGTATTTT. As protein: CASSLYGQAGADTQYF.